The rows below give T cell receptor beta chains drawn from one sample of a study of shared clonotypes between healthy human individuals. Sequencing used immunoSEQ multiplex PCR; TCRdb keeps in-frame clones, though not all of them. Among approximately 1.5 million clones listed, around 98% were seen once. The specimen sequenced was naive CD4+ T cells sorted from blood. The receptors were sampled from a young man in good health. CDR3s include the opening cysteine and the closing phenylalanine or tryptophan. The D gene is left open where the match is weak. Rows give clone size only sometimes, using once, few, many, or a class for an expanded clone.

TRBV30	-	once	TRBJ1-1	TGTGCCTGGAGTGTAGCTCTCCGGCGGCAGAACACTGAAGCTTTCTTT	CAWSVALRRQNTEAFF
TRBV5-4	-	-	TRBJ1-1	TGTGCCAGCAGCTTGGATCGAGGGTCTGAAGCTTTCTTT	CASSLDRGSEAFF
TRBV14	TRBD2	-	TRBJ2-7	TGTGCCAGCAGTCCCAAGTCAATTAGCGGGAGCCAGAGGGTCTACGAGCAGTACTTC	CASSPKSISGSQRVYEQYF
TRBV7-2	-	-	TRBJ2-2	TGTGCCAGCAGCTTAATTGCGGGGCGAAACACCGGGGAGCTGTTTTTT	CASSLIAGRNTGELFF
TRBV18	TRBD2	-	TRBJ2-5	TGTGCCAGCGGGGAGGGACTCCAAGAGACCCAGTACTTC	CASGEGLQETQYF
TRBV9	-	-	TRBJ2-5	TGTGCCAGCAGCCCACGTGGGGGGGCGGGGTCCCAGTACTTC	CASSPRGGAGSQYF
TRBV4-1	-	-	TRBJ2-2	TGCGCCAGCGGGAGTTTGGACACCGGGGAGCTGTTTTTT	CASGSLDTGELFF
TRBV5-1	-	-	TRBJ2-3	TGCGCCAGCAGCACCTTTTCGGGATCAGATACGCAGTATTTT	CASSTFSGSDTQYF
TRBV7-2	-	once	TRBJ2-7	TGTGCCAGCAGCTTAATCGTCCTAGCGAGGGCCGAGCAGTACTTC	CASSLIVLARAEQYF
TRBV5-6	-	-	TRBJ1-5	TGTGCCAGCAGCTTGGGACGAAATCAGCCCCAGCATTTT	CASSLGRNQPQHF
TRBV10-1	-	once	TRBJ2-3	TGCGCCAGCAGCGCCCGTGAGGATACGCAGTATTTT	CASSAREDTQYF
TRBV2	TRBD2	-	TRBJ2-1	TGTGCCAGCAGCCAAAGACTAGCGGGAGCGAATGAGCAGTTCTTC	CASSQRLAGANEQFF
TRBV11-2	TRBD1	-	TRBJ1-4	TGTGCCAGCAGCCGGACAGGGGATGAAAAACTGTTTTTT	CASSRTGDEKLFF
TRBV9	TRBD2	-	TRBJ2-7	TGTGCCAGCAGCGCAAAACTAGCGGCAAGCTCCTACGAGCAGTACTTC	CASSAKLAASSYEQYF
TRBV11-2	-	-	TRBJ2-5	TGTGCCAGCAGCTTACTAGCGAGGGGATTTGGGGAGACCCAGTACTTC	CASSLLARGFGETQYF
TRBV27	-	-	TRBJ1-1	TGTGCCAGCAGTCCTCAACGGGTTGGGACTGAAGCTTTCTTT	CASSPQRVGTEAFF
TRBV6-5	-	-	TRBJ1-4	TGTGCCAGCAGGAGGCCGGAGGGAAAACTGTTTTTT	CASRRPEGKLFF
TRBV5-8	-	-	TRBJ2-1	TGTGCCAGCAGGCACCCCCGGGGATCCGAGCAGTTCTTC	CASRHPRGSEQFF
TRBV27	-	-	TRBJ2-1	TGTGCCAGTACTGGGAGAATCGACAATGAGCAGTTCTTC	CASTGRIDNEQFF
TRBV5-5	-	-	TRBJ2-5	TGTGCCAGCAGCGGACGCGGCCAGGGGATGGAGACCCAGTACTTC	CASSGRGQGMETQYF
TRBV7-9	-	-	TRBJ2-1	TGTGCCAGCAGCTCGGAGGGGTCGCAGTTCTTC	CASSSEGSQFF
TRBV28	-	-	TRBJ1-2	TGTGCCAGCACCCTGGACAGCAAAGGGTATGGCTACACCTTC	CASTLDSKGYGYTF
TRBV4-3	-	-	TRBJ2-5	TGCGCCAGCAGCCAAGGGACCATCTTCCAAGAGACCCAGTACTTC	CASSQGTIFQETQYF
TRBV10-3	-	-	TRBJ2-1	TGTGCCTCGGGAATTGCAGCGGATTACAATGAGCAGTTCTTC	CASGIAADYNEQFF
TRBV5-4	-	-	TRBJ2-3	TGTGCCAGCAGCTTGGCTAGCCCTTATGATACGCAGTATTTT	CASSLASPYDTQYF
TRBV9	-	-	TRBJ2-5	TGTGCCAGCAGCGTGAGAGGAGCAGGCCAAGAGACCCAGTACTTC	CASSVRGAGQETQYF
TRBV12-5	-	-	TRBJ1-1	TGTGCTAGTGGTCCGGCCCAGGATGAAGCTTTCTTT	CASGPAQDEAFF
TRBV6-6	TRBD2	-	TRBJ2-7	TGTGCCAGCAAGACTAGCGCCTACGAGCAGTACTTC	CASKTSAYEQYF
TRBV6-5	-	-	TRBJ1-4	TGTGCCAGCTGCCCGACAGTAAAGAATGAAAAACTGTTTTTT	CASCPTVKNEKLFF
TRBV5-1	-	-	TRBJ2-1	TGCGCCAGCAGCTTGGTTGGAAACTCCTACAATGAGCAGTTCTTC	CASSLVGNSYNEQFF
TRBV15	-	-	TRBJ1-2	TGTGCCACCAGCAGAACAACGCGCGGGTTCTATGGCTACACCTTC	CATSRTTRGFYGYTF
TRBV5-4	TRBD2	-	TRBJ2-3	TGTGCCAGCAGCTTTCAGCGGGAGGATGCAGATACGCAGTATTTT	CASSFQREDADTQYF
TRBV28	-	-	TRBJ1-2	TGTGCCAGCACCCACGTTGGGAATGGCTACACCTTC	CASTHVGNGYTF
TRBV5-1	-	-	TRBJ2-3	TGCGCCAGCAGCTTGCAGAGGGGGGATACGCAGTATTTT	CASSLQRGDTQYF
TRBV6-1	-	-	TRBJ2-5	TGTGCCAGCAGGACAGTCTCTTTCCGAGAGACCCAGTACTTC	CASRTVSFRETQYF
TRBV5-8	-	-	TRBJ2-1	TGTGCCAGCAACAGAGATATGGGGTTCGTGTCCTACAATGAGCAGTTCTTC	CASNRDMGFVSYNEQFF
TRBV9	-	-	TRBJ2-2	TGTGCCAGCAGCGTAGGGCAGGTCCCCGGGGAGCTGTTTTTT	CASSVGQVPGELFF
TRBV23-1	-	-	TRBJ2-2	TGCGCCAGCCGGGCCCCCGGGGAGCTGTTTTTT	CASRAPGELFF
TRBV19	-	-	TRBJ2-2	TGTGCCAGTAGTAGAAGAGCCGGGGAGCTGTTTTTT	CASSRRAGELFF
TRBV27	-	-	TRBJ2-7	TGTGCCAGCAGTTTAACCCAGGGCGACGAGCAGTACTTC	CASSLTQGDEQYF
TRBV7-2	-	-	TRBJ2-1	TGTGCCAGCAGCTTATCTAGCGCCAATGAGCAGTTCTTC	CASSLSSANEQFF
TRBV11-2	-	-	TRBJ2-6	TGTGCCAGCAGCTTAGTTATTGGGGCCAACGTCCTGACTTTC	CASSLVIGANVLTF
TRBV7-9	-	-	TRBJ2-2	TGTGCCAGCATCTTTGAGGCTGGGAAACCCGGGGAGCTGTTTTTT	CASIFEAGKPGELFF
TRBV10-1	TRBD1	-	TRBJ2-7	TGCGCCAGCAGTCCCAGGGGGCCCGACTACGAGCAGTACTTC	CASSPRGPDYEQYF
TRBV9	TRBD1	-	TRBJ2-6	TGTGCCAGCAGCGCGCAGGGGGCTACGGCTGGGGCCAACGTCCTGACTTTC	CASSAQGATAGANVLTF
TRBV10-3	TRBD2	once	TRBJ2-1	TGTGCCATCAGTGAGTCAGCGGGAGGCTCCTACAATGAGCAGTTCTTC	CAISESAGGSYNEQFF
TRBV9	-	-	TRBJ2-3	TGTGCCAGCAGCCGACTAGGAACAGATACGCAGTATTTT	CASSRLGTDTQYF
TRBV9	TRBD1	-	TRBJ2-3	TGTGCCAGCAGCGTAGCCCCCCCGGGACAGGGGACAGATACGCAGTATTTT	CASSVAPPGQGTDTQYF
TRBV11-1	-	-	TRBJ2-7	TGTGCCAGCAGCTCGAGACTAGGCTACGAGCAGTACTTC	CASSSRLGYEQYF
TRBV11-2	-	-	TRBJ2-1	TGTGCCAGCAGCTTAGGAGTTGGTGAGCAGTTCTTC	CASSLGVGEQFF
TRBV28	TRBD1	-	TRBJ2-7	TGTGCCAGCAGGGACAGGGGAAACGAGCAGTACTTC	CASRDRGNEQYF
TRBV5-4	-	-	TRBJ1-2	TGTGCCAGCAGCTTGACTAAATCTAGGACAGCTGGGATTGGCTACACCTTC	CASSLTKSRTAGIGYTF